This T cell receptor (beta chain) comes out of a study of shared clonotypes between healthy human individuals. At the level of the study: Donor ages ranged 18 to 49 years: a couple of women, a few men.

At least ten counts were recorded for this clone. The germline CDR1 and CDR2 sequences are SNHLY and FYNNEI. The ends lost 6 bases at V and 0 bases at J; junction bases unmatched: 5. CDR3 size: 15 residues. The table came from immunoSEQ multiplex PCR; TCRdb's copy has only in-frame clones and leaves some out. The sample yields 75,000 to 100,000 clones, approximately 44% seen once. Donors, without exception, were Caucasian adults residing in Nashville, Tennessee. The chain uses TRBV2 and TRBJ2-5, with 9 bases matching TRBD2. This TCR came from a woman aged 40 to 55 in good health. Some clones in this sample may be carry-over from other donors' samples. The source material was PBMCs. The CDR3 spells CASRETSGYQETQYF. DNA for the CDR3: TGTGCCAGCAGGGAGACTAGCGGTTACCAAGAGACCCAGTACTTC.